The 20 T cell receptor delta chains presented below share a single source sample, sequenced in a study of delta chains in infants with herpesvirus infections. PBMC RNA was reverse transcribed using gamma-chain- and delta-chain-specific primers. TCRdb reanalysed the RT-PCR reads with CATT. The sample shows about 2,500 delta-chain clones, 30% to 40% of them seen only once. This sample comprised peripheral blood, obtained at time point 4 of longitudinal follow-up. These receptors were collected from a human donor who was a Ugandan infant, either HIV-exposed or HIV-unexposed (not recorded which).

This clone was seen more than once but under ten times. The chain links TRDV2 to TRDJ1; 10 nucleotides align to TRDD3. CDR1 is GEAIGNYY and CDR2 is EKD in the germline V gene. The CDR3 is made up of 15 amino acids. The junction had 5 bases not matched to a gene; V was cut back by 0 bases and J by 5 bases. CDR3 sequence (DNA): TGTGCCTGTGACACCGTCGGGGGATACGGGGATAAACTCATCTTT. Translating it yields CACDTVGGYGDKLIF.

J is TRDJ1 and V is TRDV2; 9 bases are a match to TRDD3. CDR3 length: 14 residues. Looked up from germline, CDR1 is GEAIGNYY and CDR2 is EKD. J gave up 7 bases and V 2 bases, and 7 bases lay outside the gene matches. CDR3 DNA: TGTGCCTGTGACAAACTGGGGGAAAAGGGTAAACTCATCTTT. This translates into CACDKLGEKGKLIF.

As to this clone: One end of the junction varies from germline; a read error may be responsible. The chain has TRDV1 and TRDJ1, with TRDD3 matching 8 bases. This CDR3 spans 16 amino acids. From germline, CDR1 is TSWWSYY and CDR2 QGS. CDR3 protein: CALRERVWGNTDKLIF. The CDR3 DNA is TGTGCTCTTAGGGAAAGGGTCTGGGGGAACACCGATAAACTCATCTTT.

In this sample, this clone turned up a few times. The rearrangement links TRDV2 to TRDJ3, with 13 bases matching TRDD3. The V segment lost 3 bases and the J segment 2 bases; nucleotides outside the gene matches: 9. Looked up from germline, CDR1 is GEAIGNYY and CDR2 is EKD. The CDR3 is made up of 20 amino acids. The CDR3 sequence is CACDAVLGDTSTWDTRQMFF. Here the CDR3 DNA reads TGTGCCTGTGACGCGGTACTGGGGGATACGTCCACCTGGGACACCCGACAGATGTTTTTC.

The chain recombines TRDV2 with TRDJ3, with 7 positions matching TRDD3. In germline, CDR1 is GEAIGNYY, CDR2 EKD. Trimming removed 4 bases from V and 0 bases from J; junction bases left unmatched: 11. CDR3 length: 19 amino acids. The CDR3 region has the DNA TGTGCCTGTGATACCCCGGATACGTGGAGCTCCTGGGACACCCGACAGATGTTTTTC. Its translation is CACDTPDTWSSWDTRQMFF.

The chain recombines TRDV2 with TRDJ1, with TRDD3 identical over 10 bases. The CDR3 runs 21 residues. The V and J ends lost 0 bases and 2 bases, in that order; junction bases with no gene match: 20. From germline, CDR1 is GEAIGNYY and CDR2 EKD. CDR3 in amino acids: CACDTVETGGSRREATDKLIF. The CDR3 DNA follows: TGTGCCTGTGACACCGTAGAAACTGGGGGATCAAGAAGGGAAGCTACCGATAAACTCATCTTT.

By its share, this clone is medium-sized. The chain links TRDV2 to TRDJ3; 8 bases match TRDD3. Germline V gene lookup returns CDR1 GEAIGNYY and CDR2 EKD. J was trimmed by 0 bases and V by 3 bases; bases with no gene match: 12. The CDR3 runs 20 residues. The CDR3 reads CACDSFTGGPSSWDTRQMFF. The DNA of the CDR3 is TGTGCCTGTGACTCCTTTACTGGGGGCCCGAGCTCCTGGGACACCCGACAGATGTTTTTC.

The chain couples TRDV1 to TRDJ1; 13 positions match TRDD3. V gave up 4 bases and J gave up 6 bases; unmatched junction bases: 26. The CDR3 has 22 amino acids. Germline V gene sequence: CDR1 TSWWSYY, CDR2 QGS. This chain's CDR3 is CALGALILGDTLTKERANKLIF. The CDR3 region has the DNA TGTGCTCTTGGGGCCCTCATACTGGGGGATACGCTTACCAAAGAGAGGGCTAATAAACTCATCTTT.

This clone was detected a few times. The J gene is TRDJ3, the V gene TRDV2; TRDD3 matches 12 bases. The V gene's germline CDR1 is GEAIGNYY and CDR2 EKD. Trimming took 3 bases from V and 2 from J; bases not matched to a gene: 13. The CDR3 contains 21 residues. CDR3 in DNA: TGTGCCTGTGACCCACTTACCCTGGGGGATACGCGTACCTGGGACACCCGACAGATGTTTTTC. It yields the protein CACDPLTLGDTRTWDTRQMFF.

This clone was observed a few times. This chain joins TRDV1 and TRDJ1, with 9 bases matching TRDD3. Losses at the gene ends were 5 bases for V and 0 bases for J; bases not matched to a gene: 31. The CDR3 is 24 residues long. Germline CDR1 reads TSWWSYY; CDR2 reads QGS. The CDR3: CALGLTGSPPTTPGGCLYTDKLIF. As DNA, the CDR3 is TGTGCTCTTGGGTTAACTGGGTCTCCTCCTACTACGCCTGGGGGATGTCTGTACACCGATAAACTCATCTTT.

Within the sample, this clone is medium-sized. The J gene is TRDJ1, the V gene TRDV2, with TRDD3 matching 13 bases. This CDR3 has 18 amino acids. Germline-derived CDR1 and CDR2 are GEAIGNYY and EKD. The V and J ends lost 2 bases and 0 bases, in that order; junction bases with no gene match: 8. CDR3 coding DNA: TGTGCCTGTGACAACTTACTGGGGGATACGGGGTACACCGATAAACTCATCTTT. Amino acids: CACDNLLGDTGYTDKLIF.

V is TRDV2 and J is TRDJ4; the D gene is possibly TRDD3 (5 bases). This CDR3 region has 17 residues. CDR1 and CDR2 (germline): GEAIGNYY, EKD. The ends were cut back, 0 bases at V and 0 bases at J, with 19 bases in the middle. The CDR3 DNA follows: TGTGCCTGTGACACCATCGGCCGGAGGGGGGTTACCAGACCCCTGATCTTT. Protein sequence: CACDTIGRRGVTRPLIF.

In its sample, this clone ranks as large. The chain couples TRDV1 to TRDJ2, with no clear D. This CDR3 comprises 17 residues. Germline V gene sequence: CDR1 TSWWSYY, CDR2 QGS. Trimming left V 4 bases short and J 2 bases short, with 17 bases between. The CDR3 loop is CALGGERRDALTAQLFF. In DNA form, the CDR3 reads TGTGCTCTTGGGGGAGAGCGAAGGGACGCCTTGACAGCACAACTCTTCTTT.

By share of the sample, this clone is large. The chain links TRDV1 to TRDJ1; 12 bases agree with TRDD3. CDR1 TSWWSYY and CDR2 QGS come from the germline V gene. Trimming cost V 6 bases and J 0 bases; bases outside gene matches: 23. The CDR3 consists of 22 residues. The CDR3 here is CALGPPGLPTGGYRAYTDKLIF. The CDR3 DNA reads as TGTGCTCTTGGTCCCCCGGGTCTTCCTACTGGGGGATACAGGGCCTACACCGATAAACTCATCTTT.

The table lists this clone with a few counts. The chain recombines TRDV2 with TRDJ1; 7 nucleotides match TRDD3. The V and J ends lost 3 bases and 7 bases, in that order; junction bases with no gene match: 10. The CDR3 is 14 residues long. Germline-derived CDR1 and CDR2 are GEAIGNYY and EKD. The DNA of the CDR3 is TGTGCCTGTGACTCAACTGGGGAACGGAGTAAACTCATCTTT. Amino acid sequence: CACDSTGERSKLIF.

This clone was found a few times. The rearrangement joins TRDV3 to TRDJ3; D perhaps matches TRDD3 (8 bases). CDR3 size: 22 residues. V lost 3 bases and J 0 bases, leaving 30 bases between the germline ends. The V gene's germline CDR1 is TVYSNPD and CDR2 GDNSRS (reference sequence). In DNA, the CDR3 is TGTGCCTTCGGCGGGCCTTCCTCTTACTGGGGGCCGAGCTCCTGGGACACCCGACAGATGTTTTTC. Translating it yields CAFGGPSSYWGPSSWDTRQMFF.

The chain is built from TRDV1 and TRDJ1; 12 positions agree with TRDD3. The CDR3 loop spans 23 amino acids. Germline CDR1 reads TSWWSYY; CDR2 reads QGS. Unmatched junction bases numbered 25, after V lost 5 bases and J lost 0 bases. CDR3: CALGPPFPRRTGGYSPYTDKLIF. DNA for the CDR3: TGTGCTCTTGGGCCCCCTTTCCCGCGGCGGACTGGGGGATACTCCCCGTACACCGATAAACTCATCTTT.

The J gene is TRDJ3, the V gene TRDV2; D is unclear. The CDR3 spans 19 residues. V lost 1 base and J lost 0, with 15 bases in between. Germline CDR1 reads GEAIGNYY; CDR2 reads EKD. CDR3 loop: CACDTVSATSSWDTRQMFF. CDR3 in DNA: TGTGCCTGTGACACGGTTTCCGCAACTAGCTCCTGGGACACCCGACAGATGTTTTTC.

There are a few counts of this clone. The J gene is TRDJ1, the V gene TRDV2; 10 nucleotides match TRDD3. The junction had 11 bases not matched to a gene; V was cut back by 5 bases and J by 0 bases. The CDR3 is 17 residues long. The germline V gene has CDR1 GEAIGNYY and CDR2 EKD. The CDR3 protein is CACGPSLLGDYTDKLIF. CDR3 DNA: TGTGCCTGTGGGCCCTCCTTACTGGGGGATTACACCGATAAACTCATCTTT.

In its sample, this clone was seen a few times. The rearrangement uses TRDV2 and TRDJ1; TRDD3 agrees at 11 bases. The CDR3 runs 15 residues. Germline CDR1 GEAIGNYY, CDR2 EKD. The junction had 8 bases not matched to a gene; V was cut back by 5 bases and J by 4 bases. CDR3 nucleotides: TGTGCCTGTGCCAAACTGGGGGATATGAACGATAAACTCATCTTT. Encoded protein: CACAKLGDMNDKLIF.